Sequencing of this TCR beta chain was carried out in a study of blood T cell repertoires in COVID-19. In the study overall: The United States, Italy and Spain supplied acute and convalescent COVID-19 samples. Nucleic acid was either cDNA or gDNA, and it came from T cells, B-cell-depleted T cells, or PBMCs.

Original data processing: Cell counts per sample came from amplifying reference gene primers. Some clones are missing from TCRdb's copy, which holds only in-frame ones; the method was immunoSEQ multiplex PCR. The DNA was the basis for D and trimming; V, J and clone size are from that table. This sample has about 230,000 clones, with 80% to 85% found just once. CDR3 length: 14 residues. The junction had 2 bases not matched to a gene; V was cut back by 3 bases and J by 4 bases. Germline V lookup: CDR1 GTSNPN, CDR2 SVGIG (reference sequence). The chain joins TRBV30 to TRBJ1-5; 11 bases align to TRBD1. The clonotype originates from a man aged 50 to 60 with active or convalescent COVID-19. Sequencing input: peripheral blood. The CDR3 nucleotides are TGTGCCTGGAGAGGGACAGGGGGAAATCAGCCCCAGCATTTT. This translates into CAWRGTGGNQPQHF.